This T cell receptor (beta chain) stems from a study of blood T cell repertoires in COVID-19. For the study at large: The United States, Italy and Spain were the sources of the acute and convalescent COVID-19 samples. T cells, B-cell-depleted T cells, or PBMCs provided the cDNA or gDNA that served as material.

The authors' processing: Amplification from reference gene primers served as the basis for estimated nucleated cell counts. The repertoire was sequenced with immunoSEQ multiplex PCR; TCRdb's copy has only in-frame clones and lacks some. Clonal size and the V and J genes are those of that table, whereas D and trimming came from the DNA. The table includes about 120,000 clones, about nine tenths detected once. Germline assignment: CDR1 SGHAT and CDR2 FQNNGV. The CDR3 spans 12 residues. The germline V and J ends were trimmed by 5 bases and 6 bases, with 11 bases remaining between them. V and J are TRBV11-2 and TRBJ2-7, with a tentative D call TRBD1 (6 bases). This clonotype originated in a man aged 35-49 years with acute or convalescent COVID-19. Sequencing was carried out using peripheral blood. In DNA, the CDR3 is TGTGCCAGCAGCCACAACAGGGCCGAGCAGTACTTC. It yields the protein CASSHNRAEQYF.